Reported below is one T cell receptor (beta chain). Its antigen is unknown. This sample is part of a study of CD8 T cells in ankylosing spondylitis. Germline values: CDR1 SGHTA, CDR2 FQGNSA. The CDR3 has 15 residues. V lost 1 base and J 5 bases, leaving 13 bases between the germline ends. General study points: According to the report, clones linked to the disease were significantly enriched in matched synovial fluid samples taken from ankylosing spondylitis patients.

A single record per CDR3 protein comes from TCRdb applying MiXCR to the 5' RACE reads. The sample lists about 190,000 distinct CDR3 sequences, 10% to 15% occurring once. The rearrangement uses TRBV7-2 and TRBJ2-3; D is perhaps TRBD1 or TRBD2 (6 bases each). Sequencing was done on a sample of blood, either unsorted or a sorted T cell fraction (not recorded which). This clonotype was sampled from a female donor with ankylosing spondylitis or in good health (not recorded which). The CDR3 protein is CASSLGRRGQDTQYF. CDR3 nucleotide sequence: TGTGCCAGCAGCTTAGGACGGCGGGGACAAGATACGCAGTATTTT.